Each of the 5 T cell receptor beta chains below was sequenced from the same sample in a study of cytomegalovirus exposure and HLA in healthy donors. It was with 60 Vbeta and 13 Jbeta primers that the PCR ran. Assay used: immunoSEQ multiplex PCR; TCRdb lists only in-frame clones, some missing. Of about 87,000 clones detected, 70% to 80% appear once; the ten largest clones hold approximately 20%. Sequencing was performed on PBMCs. Receptor source: a man aged 25-45 years in good health and CMV-seropositive.

CDR3 loop: CASSPGGTYEQYF. In nucleotides, the CDR3 is TGTGCCAGCAGTCCAGGGGGCACCTACGAGCAGTACTTC. The V call is TRBV6-6, the J call TRBJ2-7; 8 bases are shared with TRBD1. Germline V gene data show CDR1 as MNHNY and CDR2 as SVGAGI (reference sequence). V lost 5 bases to trimming and J lost 2 bases; unmatched junction nucleotides: 2. This CDR3 region has 13 residues.

The chain couples TRBV6-6 to TRBJ2-2, with TRBD1 identical over 9 bases. The CDR3 extends over 16 amino acids. V lost 0 bases, J lost 5 bases, and 4 bases stayed unmatched. Germline CDR1 MNHNY, CDR2 SVGAGI (reference sequence). Here the CDR3 reads CASSYSGQGITGELFF. In nucleotides, the CDR3 is TGTGCCAGCAGTTACTCCGGACAGGGGATTACCGGGGAGCTGTTTTTT.

The V and J genes are TRBV28 and TRBJ1-5; 8 bases are a match to TRBD1. Germline CDR1 MDHEN, CDR2 SYDVKM. The CDR3 has 15 amino acids. V lost 8 bases, J lost 7 bases, and 13 bases stayed unmatched. This CDR3 is CASVTWAGGAQPQHF. The DNA for the CDR3 is TGTGCCAGCGTTACGTGGGCAGGGGGCGCGCAGCCCCAGCATTTT.

CDR3 nucleotides: TGTGCCAGCTCACCCTCCGGTGTGAACACTGAAGCTTTCTTT. Its protein product is CASSPSGVNTEAFF. This chain joins TRBV18 and TRBJ1-1; no clear D gene. From germline, CDR1 is KGHSH and CDR2 LQKENI. The V end lost 3 bases, the J end lost 0 bases, and 8 bases lay between the germline ends. This CDR3 contains 14 residues.

This chain connects TRBV25-1 to TRBJ2-5; a possible D gene is TRBD1 (5 bases). Germline V gene lookup returns CDR1 MGHDK and CDR2 SYGVNS. CDR3 size: 15 residues. The germline V and J ends were trimmed by 3 bases and 5 bases, with 16 bases remaining between them. The CDR3 DNA reads TGTGCCAGCAGTGACATTCGAGGACACAGGGAGACCCAGTACTTC. This codes for CASSDIRGHRETQYF.